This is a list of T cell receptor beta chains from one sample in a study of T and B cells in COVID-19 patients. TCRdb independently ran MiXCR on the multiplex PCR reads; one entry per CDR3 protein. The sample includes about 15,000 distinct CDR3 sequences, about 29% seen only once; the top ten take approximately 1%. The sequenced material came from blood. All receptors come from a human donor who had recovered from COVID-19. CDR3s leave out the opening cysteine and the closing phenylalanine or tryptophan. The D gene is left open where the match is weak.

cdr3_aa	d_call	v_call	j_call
ASSRQGHEQY	TRBD1	TRBV18	TRBJ2-7
ASSQGEIMNTEAF	TRBD1	TRBV6-5	TRBJ1-1
AWSPGHNNEKLF	-	TRBV30	TRBJ1-4
ASSRTVYEQY	-	TRBV5-6	TRBJ2-7
ASSFLSQSYNEQF	-	TRBV27	TRBJ2-1
ASRLTAGQTYEQY	-	TRBV27	TRBJ2-7
AWSEGAIYEQY	TRBD1	TRBV30	TRBJ2-7
ASSLGSGTPYTDTQY	-	TRBV19	TRBJ2-3
ASSTLGAGEQY	-	TRBV19	TRBJ2-7
ASSSGQKGPSGNTIY	TRBD1	TRBV6-6	TRBJ1-3
ASSLESGRRTDTQY	TRBD2	TRBV7-2	TRBJ2-3
AISATGEAYEQY	-	TRBV10-3	TRBJ2-7
ASSFDRGPVVESPLH	TRBD1	TRBV11-3	TRBJ1-6
AVAPLAGAIHEQY	TRBD2	TRBV27	TRBJ2-7
ASSGGASGRDEQF	TRBD2	TRBV6-4	TRBJ2-1
ASSLPGNQETQY	-	TRBV5-5	TRBJ2-5
ASSLEGTTPSTDTQY	-	TRBV5-5	TRBJ2-3
ASSLSRASSYNSPLH	-	TRBV7-2	TRBJ1-6
AWSGEGGDTQY	-	TRBV30	TRBJ2-3
ATVWPGDREDGYT	TRBD1	TRBV24-1	TRBJ1-2
ASSRGGPIYNEQF	TRBD2	TRBV30	TRBJ2-1
ASSYVSGGNQPQH	-	TRBV6-6	TRBJ1-5
TSSPLTGDMGTEAF	TRBD1	TRBV18	TRBJ1-1
ASSAGYENTEAF	-	TRBV11-3	TRBJ1-1
ASSLGQGFNEKLF	TRBD1	TRBV5-5	TRBJ1-4
ASSLGRMAQTRVRRYEQY	-	TRBV5-1	TRBJ2-7
AIGSDSGNQPQH	-	TRBV10-3	TRBJ1-5
ASSWTGNGEQY	-	TRBV11-3	TRBJ2-7
ASSYSLGGGYT	-	TRBV27	TRBJ1-2
ASSLRQGTEENT	TRBD1	TRBV6-6	TRBJ1-2
ASSPDRSYGYT	-	TRBV11-3	TRBJ1-2
SARARTLDEQY	-	TRBV20-1	TRBJ2-7
ASLGPTWEAF	-	TRBV19	TRBJ1-1
ASSYLLDKNTEAF	-	TRBV6-5	TRBJ1-1
ASRDTVEAF	-	TRBV6-2/TRBV6-3	TRBJ1-1
ASSLDSARENTEAF	-	TRBV11-3	TRBJ1-1
ASSLSLSGAYNEQF	TRBD2	TRBV5-4	TRBJ2-1
ASTYSGTGGPGANVLT	TRBD1	TRBV6-5	TRBJ2-6
ASSLRDKTLYNEQF	-	TRBV18	TRBJ2-1
ASSIIKNNEQF	-	TRBV19	TRBJ2-1
ASRTGATEAF	TRBD1	TRBV6-5	TRBJ1-1
ASTFTPRGSTGELF	TRBD2	TRBV6-5	TRBJ2-2
ASSQTSIQTYGYT	-	TRBV11-3	TRBJ1-2
ASSIGGRPNEKLF	-	TRBV27	TRBJ1-4
ASSLAEETQY	-	TRBV7-2	TRBJ2-5
ASSWGTGLYGYT	TRBD1	TRBV11-2	TRBJ1-2
ASSQGRAEAF	-	TRBV4-3	TRBJ1-1
ASSPGRGGRSLGDTQY	-	TRBV7-2	TRBJ2-3